Listed below are T cell receptor beta chains from one sample, sequenced in a study of siplizumab effects on memory and regulatory T cells. Profiled with immunoSEQ multiplex PCR; TCRdb holds only in-frame clones, not every one. The profile shows about 80,000 clones, approximately 95% of them singletons. Sequencing used CD8+ T cells sorted from blood. All receptors derive from a human donor in good health. Each CDR3 is given without its conserved first and last residue. Fields, in order: V gene, clone size, D gene, J gene, CDR3 protein. D genes are given only for firm matches. Expanded clones get a size class; other rows say once, few or many, or leave the size out.

V gene: TRBV4-1
clone size: many
D gene: NA
J gene: TRBJ2-7
CDR3 protein: ASSQDLTRGEQY

V gene: TRBV27
clone size: NA
D gene: TRBD1
J gene: TRBJ2-1
CDR3 protein: ASTSRQGAYNEQF

V gene: TRBV7-9
clone size: few
D gene: TRBD2
J gene: TRBJ2-7
CDR3 protein: ASSYGTGRSYEQY

V gene: TRBV14
clone size: once
D gene: TRBD1
J gene: TRBJ1-2
CDR3 protein: ASSQDRSGQGIGYT

V gene: TRBV4-1
clone size: NA
D gene: NA
J gene: TRBJ2-5
CDR3 protein: ASSQVLARSGETQY

V gene: TRBV19
clone size: once
D gene: NA
J gene: TRBJ1-2
CDR3 protein: ASSPKQGNYGYT

V gene: TRBV5-1
clone size: NA
D gene: NA
J gene: TRBJ2-7
CDR3 protein: ASSLGYEQY

V gene: TRBV7-2
clone size: NA
D gene: TRBD1
J gene: TRBJ1-5
CDR3 protein: ASSSSGGLNQPQH

V gene: TRBV4-1
clone size: NA
D gene: TRBD2
J gene: TRBJ2-1
CDR3 protein: ASSHIRTSDPRWV

V gene: TRBV6-5
clone size: NA
D gene: NA
J gene: TRBJ2-5
CDR3 protein: ASSWGEAQETQY

V gene: TRBV6-6
clone size: NA
D gene: NA
J gene: TRBJ2-1
CDR3 protein: ASRDLGAEQF

V gene: TRBV6-5
clone size: NA
D gene: NA
J gene: TRBJ2-3
CDR3 protein: ASSYDGSDTQY

V gene: TRBV6-1
clone size: NA
D gene: NA
J gene: TRBJ2-7
CDR3 protein: ASREGWAAYEQY

V gene: TRBV2
clone size: NA
D gene: NA
J gene: TRBJ2-1
CDR3 protein: ASSSGTTSYNEQF

V gene: TRBV29-1
clone size: NA
D gene: TRBD2
J gene: TRBJ2-1
CDR3 protein: SVVGVTEREAGRNNEQF

V gene: TRBV28
clone size: NA
D gene: TRBD1
J gene: TRBJ2-7
CDR3 protein: ASSFSLGQGRSEQY

V gene: TRBV6-6
clone size: NA
D gene: NA
J gene: TRBJ1-4
CDR3 protein: ASSIGQTNEKLF

V gene: TRBV19
clone size: NA
D gene: NA
J gene: TRBJ1-1
CDR3 protein: ASSIGQGPTEAF

V gene: TRBV4-1
clone size: NA
D gene: TRBD1
J gene: TRBJ1-4
CDR3 protein: ASSHQLQGSNEKLF

V gene: TRBV7-9
clone size: NA
D gene: NA
J gene: TRBJ2-3
CDR3 protein: ASSLADTQY

V gene: TRBV9
clone size: NA
D gene: TRBD1
J gene: TRBJ1-3
CDR3 protein: ASSAYTGGFGNTIY

V gene: TRBV7-6
clone size: NA
D gene: TRBD2
J gene: TRBJ2-1
CDR3 protein: ASSLLGLAGFLDEQF

V gene: TRBV4-1
clone size: NA
D gene: TRBD2
J gene: TRBJ2-7
CDR3 protein: ASSSGLAGGYEQY

V gene: TRBV2
clone size: NA
D gene: NA
J gene: TRBJ2-7
CDR3 protein: ASSRTYDNSEQY

V gene: TRBV28
clone size: NA
D gene: NA
J gene: TRBJ2-3
CDR3 protein: ASSLGVTSTDTQY

V gene: TRBV4-1
clone size: NA
D gene: TRBD1
J gene: TRBJ2-7
CDR3 protein: ASKQQGESNEQY

V gene: TRBV19
clone size: NA
D gene: NA
J gene: TRBJ2-6
CDR3 protein: ASSMGTASGANVLT

V gene: TRBV28
clone size: NA
D gene: NA
J gene: TRBJ2-2
CDR3 protein: ASNLRAEPNTGELF

V gene: TRBV28
clone size: NA
D gene: NA
J gene: TRBJ2-1
CDR3 protein: ASRDPGRYNEQF

V gene: TRBV4-1
clone size: NA
D gene: NA
J gene: TRBJ2-1
CDR3 protein: ASSQDGLVEF

V gene: TRBV9
clone size: NA
D gene: TRBD1
J gene: TRBJ2-1
CDR3 protein: ASSGEVDRGHGNEQF

V gene: TRBV6-6
clone size: once
D gene: TRBD2
J gene: TRBJ2-7
CDR3 protein: ASSYSTSGGEQY

V gene: TRBV7-3
clone size: NA
D gene: TRBD2
J gene: TRBJ2-1
CDR3 protein: ASSLTGLAHNEQF

V gene: TRBV27
clone size: NA
D gene: NA
J gene: TRBJ2-7
CDR3 protein: ASSLSGGFEGYEQY

V gene: TRBV10-1
clone size: NA
D gene: NA
J gene: TRBJ1-1
CDR3 protein: ASSEFAEINTEAS

V gene: TRBV27
clone size: NA
D gene: NA
J gene: TRBJ1-4
CDR3 protein: ASSWGSGGTEKLF

V gene: TRBV19
clone size: NA
D gene: TRBD2
J gene: TRBJ2-1
CDR3 protein: ASSLGLAVNEQF

V gene: TRBV7-9
clone size: NA
D gene: NA
J gene: TRBJ2-7
CDR3 protein: ASSGVEGTNYEQY

V gene: TRBV11-2
clone size: NA
D gene: NA
J gene: TRBJ2-7
CDR3 protein: ASSFGPTYEQY

V gene: TRBV7-8
clone size: NA
D gene: NA
J gene: TRBJ1-1
CDR3 protein: ASSTGFVNTEAF

V gene: TRBV7-6
clone size: NA
D gene: NA
J gene: TRBJ2-7
CDR3 protein: ASSFRDGPGEQY

V gene: TRBV9
clone size: NA
D gene: TRBD2
J gene: TRBJ2-5
CDR3 protein: ASSVRAGEETQY

V gene: TRBV19
clone size: NA
D gene: TRBD1
J gene: TRBJ1-2
CDR3 protein: ASSTTGTAGYGYT

V gene: TRBV7-9
clone size: NA
D gene: NA
J gene: TRBJ2-7
CDR3 protein: ASSQRWSEQY

V gene: TRBV6-1
clone size: NA
D gene: TRBD2
J gene: TRBJ2-5
CDR3 protein: ASIILAGRETQY

V gene: TRBV4-1
clone size: NA
D gene: TRBD2
J gene: TRBJ2-3
CDR3 protein: ASSQVLAGNTDTQY

V gene: TRBV29-1
clone size: NA
D gene: NA
J gene: TRBJ2-3
CDR3 protein: SVGGEVSTDTQY

V gene: TRBV7-8
clone size: NA
D gene: TRBD2
J gene: TRBJ2-1
CDR3 protein: ASNKQLNSWSSGIYNEQF

V gene: TRBV19
clone size: NA
D gene: NA
J gene: TRBJ2-7
CDR3 protein: ASSFRDEQY

V gene: TRBV11-2
clone size: NA
D gene: TRBD2
J gene: TRBJ2-7
CDR3 protein: ASSQAGSSYEQY

V gene: TRBV10-3
clone size: NA
D gene: TRBD1
J gene: TRBJ2-7
CDR3 protein: AITDKDREYEQY

V gene: TRBV5-1
clone size: NA
D gene: NA
J gene: TRBJ2-3
CDR3 protein: ASSRGGRASTDTQY

V gene: TRBV2
clone size: few
D gene: NA
J gene: TRBJ2-1
CDR3 protein: ASSGREYNEQF

V gene: TRBV7-6
clone size: NA
D gene: NA
J gene: TRBJ1-1
CDR3 protein: ASSLAQGTEAF

V gene: TRBV9
clone size: NA
D gene: TRBD1
J gene: TRBJ1-2
CDR3 protein: ASSPQGVSYGYT

V gene: TRBV11-2
clone size: once
D gene: NA
J gene: TRBJ2-5
CDR3 protein: ASSLQETVQETQY

V gene: TRBV11-3
clone size: NA
D gene: TRBD1
J gene: TRBJ2-7
CDR3 protein: ASSLGSGGYEQY

V gene: TRBV6-1
clone size: once
D gene: NA
J gene: TRBJ1-1
CDR3 protein: ASSGQGAEAF

V gene: TRBV7-6
clone size: NA
D gene: NA
J gene: TRBJ2-3
CDR3 protein: ASSPSRSTNTDTQY

V gene: TRBV19
clone size: NA
D gene: TRBD1
J gene: TRBJ1-1
CDR3 protein: ASIQNAGTGNTEAF